The 24 T cell receptor beta chains reported below all come from one sample, sequenced in a study of Ad26.COV2.S vaccination and SARS-CoV-2 variants. Noted treatment: around 19 received Ad26.COV2.S at low or high dose, single or two shots; five or six received placebo; per-sample allocation not given. Day 63 following the first vaccine or placebo injection was when the samples were taken. TCRdb keeps only in-frame clones here, not all; method: immunoSEQ multiplex PCR. This sample carries roughly 700,000 clones, about 90% of them seen once, and the ten largest clones take approximately 1.5%. Material: peripheral blood, obtained in a trial of Ad26.COV2.S vaccine versus placebo. The source of these receptors is a person between 18 and 60 years old who received the Ad26.COV2.S COVID-19 vaccine or a placebo.

The chain recombines TRBV7-2 with TRBJ2-7; D gene unclear. V gave up 5 bases and J gave up 4 bases, with 9 bases separating them. There are 12 residues in the CDR3. Germline V CDR1 and CDR2: SGHTA, FQGNSA. In nucleotides, the CDR3 is TGTGCCAGCAGCCCAGATGGGTACGAGCAGTACTTC. Its translation is CASSPDGYEQYF.

The table lists this clone with a count of one. At one end, the junction sequence differs from germline, possibly due to a read error. The chain couples TRBV29-1 to TRBJ1-1, with TRBD1 as a possible D gene (6 bases). Germline CDR1 SQVTM, CDR2 ANQGSEA. The CDR3 has 14 residues. The CDR3 DNA follows: TGCAGCTTTGACAGGCTGCCCATGAACACTGAAGCTTTCTTT. Residues: CSFDRLPMNTEAFF.

This chain uses TRBV6-6 with TRBJ1-1; 9 bases are shared with TRBD1. Germline loops: CDR1 MNHNY, CDR2 SVGAGI (reference sequence). J gave up 5 bases and V 0 bases, and 4 bases lay outside the gene matches. CDR3 length: 15 residues. The CDR3 nucleotides read TGTGCCAGCAGTTACTCCCTCGACAGGGGGACTGAAGCTTTCTTT. Its protein is CASSYSLDRGTEAFF.

This chain uses TRBV7-9 with TRBJ2-1; possible D gene TRBD1, 5 bases. V gave up 7 bases and J gave up 8 bases, with 21 bases separating them. From germline, CDR1 is SEHNR and CDR2 FQNEAQ (reference sequence). The CDR3 totals 15 residues. The chain's CDR3 is CASTPGNIAGDEQFF. CDR3 nucleotides: TGTGCCAGCACCCCAGGGAACATCGCTGGCGATGAGCAGTTCTTC.

The chain carries TRBV29-1 and TRBJ2-1; D may be TRBD1 or TRBD2 (5 bases each). The germline gives CDR1 SQVTM, CDR2 ANQGSEA. The germline V and J ends were trimmed by 4 bases and 5 bases, with 12 bases remaining between them. The CDR3 is made up of 13 amino acids. The CDR3 DNA is TGCAGCGTTGGGGCAGGGACGCACAATGAGCAGTTCTTC. The encoded protein is CSVGAGTHNEQFF.

The chain carries TRBV4-2 and TRBJ2-7; tentatively, D is TRBD1 (6 bases). The germline V and J ends were trimmed by 6 bases and 5 bases, with 14 bases remaining between them. Per germline, CDR1 LGHNA and CDR2 YNFKEQ. There are 13 residues in the CDR3. The CDR3 loop reads CASRRTGFNEQYF. For the CDR3, the DNA is TGTGCCAGCAGGCGAACAGGGTTCAACGAGCAGTACTTC.

Here the CDR3 DNA reads TGTGCCAGCAGCCAAGATCGAGCCAGGGCGGGCTACACCTTC. Translation: CASSQDRARAGYTF. The chain uses TRBV3-1 (or the pseudogene TRBV3-2) and TRBJ1-2; possible D gene TRBD1, 5 bases. The germline V gene encodes CDR1 LGHDT and CDR2 YNNKEL (reference sequence). The CDR3 consists of 14 residues. V was shortened by 0 bases and J by 8 bases, with 13 bases between the two germline ends.

The CDR3 nucleotides read TGTGCCACCAGTGATTCGACTCCCGGGACTAGCGGGGGGTACTACAATGAGCAGTTCTTC. Translating gives CATSDSTPGTSGGYYNEQFF. The chain links TRBV24-1 to TRBJ2-1, with 15 bases matching TRBD2. Germline values: CDR1 KGHDR, CDR2 SFDVKD. The CDR3 has 20 amino acids. After removal of 2 bases from V and 3 bases from J, the junction contained 10 bases not matched to a gene.

The chain has TRBV19 and TRBJ1-2; 8 bases are a match to TRBD1. CDR1 is LNHDA, CDR2 SQIVND, per germline (reference sequence). V dropped 5 bases and J dropped 4; count of bases not matched to a gene: 9. This CDR3 is built from 15 residues. CDR3 loop: CASSSETGASYGYTF. DNA for the CDR3: TGTGCCAGTAGTTCGGAGACAGGGGCATCCTATGGCTACACCTTC. Full variable domain (rest looked up from reference TRBV19 and TRBJ1-2): DGGITQSPKYLFRKEGQNVTLSCEQNLNHDAMYWYRQDPGQGLRLIYYSQIVNDFQKGDIAEGYSVSREKKESFPLTVTSAQKNPTAFYLCASSSETGASYGYTFGSGTRLTVV.

J is TRBJ1-5 and V is TRBV5-1, with a weak D call TRBD1 (5 bases). V was clipped by 4 bases and J by 3 bases, with 11 bases between them. The V gene's germline CDR1 is SGHRS and CDR2 YFSETQ. This CDR3 region has 14 residues. CDR3 region: CASSLRDFNQPQHF. DNA of the CDR3: TGCGCCAGCAGCCTTCGGGACTTCAATCAGCCCCAGCATTTT.

The chain uses TRBV6-6 and TRBJ1-5, with unresolved D. The CDR3 length is 14 residues. V shed 2 bases and J shed 0 bases, with 5 bases lying between them. The germline V gene encodes CDR1 MNHNY and CDR2 SVGAGI (reference sequence). DNA of the CDR3: TGTGCCAGCAGTTACGTTGGTAGCAATCAGCCCCAGCATTTT. This gives the protein CASSYVGSNQPQHF.

The V call is TRBV6-5, the J call TRBJ2-2; no clear D gene. In germline, CDR1 is MNHEY, CDR2 SVGAGI. Trimming left V 5 bases short and J 3 bases short, with 13 bases between. CDR3 length equals 15 residues. CDR3 in amino acids: CASSRLDFDTGELFF. The CDR3 bases are TGTGCCAGCAGTCGCCTCGACTTTGACACCGGGGAGCTGTTTTTT.

The rearrangement uses TRBV7-8 and TRBJ1-2; no reliable D call. Germline CDR1 is SGHVS and CDR2 is FQNEAQ. The CDR3 has 12 amino acids. V dropped 1 base and J dropped 7 bases, with 7 bases sitting between them. CDR3 bases: TGTGCCAGCAGCTTAGATACGTCTGGCTACACCTTC. Its translation is CASSLDTSGYTF.

Worth noting for this clone: The sample holds other DNA sequences that translate to the same CDR3. This chain joins TRBV11-2 and TRBJ2-7, with D unresolved. Deletions cut 4 bases from V and 3 bases from J, with 4 bases between. Looked up from germline, CDR1 is SGHAT and CDR2 is FQNNGV. This CDR3 spans 11 amino acids. The CDR3 DNA sequence: TGTGCCAGCAGCTCGTACTACGAGCAGTACTTC. It translates to CASSSYYEQYF.

This rearrangement joins TRBV29-1 to TRBJ1-5; no firm D call. This CDR3 is built from 14 residues. Germline CDR1 reads SQVTM; CDR2 reads ANQGSEA. V was shortened by 5 bases and J by 6 bases, with 17 bases between the two germline ends. Written as DNA, the CDR3 is TGCAGCGTTCGAACCGATGGCCGTGGTCAGCCCCAGCATTTT. The encoded protein is CSVRTDGRGQPQHF.

The chain is built from TRBV6-5 and TRBJ2-5, with 7 bases lining up with TRBD2. With V trimmed by 5 bases and J by 2 bases, 8 bases remained unmatched. Germline values: CDR1 MNHEY, CDR2 SVGAGI. The CDR3 runs to 15 residues. The CDR3 here is CASSTLAALQETQYF. In DNA form, the CDR3 reads TGTGCCAGCAGTACCCTAGCGGCCCTACAAGAGACCCAGTACTTC.

This clone showed up just a few times. The rearrangement joins TRBV6-5 to TRBJ2-1, with D hard to call. Germline loops: CDR1 MNHEY, CDR2 SVGAGI. The CDR3 covers 15 residues. V gave up 10 bases and J gave up 0 bases, with 16 bases separating them. CDR3 protein: CATSQTESSYNEQFF. The CDR3 DNA reads TGTGCCACATCACAAACAGAGAGCTCCTACAATGAGCAGTTCTTC.

This chain connects TRBV7-9 to TRBJ1-6, with D perhaps TRBD1 (6 bases). V lost 6 bases and J lost 9, with 15 bases in between. The CDR3 contains 14 residues. Germline CDR1 and CDR2: SEHNR and FQNEAQ (reference sequence). The CDR3 DNA follows: TGTGCCAGCAGTCCAGGGGAGGGACGTTCACCCCTCCACTTT. This codes for CASSPGEGRSPLHF.

This clone was seen a handful of times. V usage is TRBV6-5 and J usage is TRBJ1-5; no clear D gene. V lost 7 bases and J 1 base, leaving 8 bases between the germline ends. The CDR3 extends over 13 amino acids. CDR1 and CDR2 from the germline V gene are MNHEY and SVGAGI. DNA for the CDR3: TGTGCCAGCACGGGGTCGAGCAATCAGCCCCAGCATTTT. It codes for CASTGSSNQPQHF.

V usage is TRBV10-1 and J usage is TRBJ2-5; 14 nucleotides agree with TRBD2. Germline-derived CDR1 and CDR2 are WNHNN and SYGVQD (reference sequence). Trimming removed 4 bases from V and 1 base from J; junction bases left unmatched: 5. The CDR3 sequence is 17 residues long. The CDR3 protein is CASSGGLAGALQETQYF. DNA for the CDR3: TGCGCCAGCAGTGGGGGACTAGCGGGGGCTCTCCAAGAGACCCAGTACTTC.

This clone has just a few counts. V is TRBV19 and J is TRBJ1-5; 8 nucleotides agree with TRBD1. The ends lost 9 bases at V and 0 bases at J; junction bases unmatched: 7. CDR1 and CDR2 from the germline V gene are LNHDA and SQIVND (reference sequence). The CDR3 contains 15 residues. CDR3 nucleotides: TGTGCCAGCCACGGACAGGGATATAGCAATCAGCCCCAGCATTTT. Translated: CASHGQGYSNQPQHF. The entire variable domain, with the rest obtained from reference TRBV19 and TRBJ1-5, is as follows: DGGITQSPKYLFRKEGQNVTLSCEQNLNHDAMYWYRQDPGQGLRLIYYSQIVNDFQKGDIAEGYSVSREKKESFPLTVTSAQKNPTAFYLCASHGQGYSNQPQHFGDGTRLSIL.

This sequence joins TRBV6-2 or TRBV6-3 and TRBJ2-4, with 8 bases lining up with TRBD2. Germline CDR1 and CDR2: MNHEY and SVGEGT. The CDR3 totals 17 residues. With 0 bases clipped from V and 0 bases from J, the junction kept 4 bases outside the gene matches. CDR3 region: CASSYSPGGGAKNIQYF. The DNA for the CDR3 is TGTGCCAGCAGTTACTCGCCCGGGGGGGGAGCCAAAAACATTCAGTACTTC.

V and J are TRBV4-1 and TRBJ2-2; D gene ambiguous. V dropped 8 bases and J dropped 5 bases, with 6 bases sitting between them. Germline V gene data show CDR1 as MGHRA and CDR2 as YSYEKL. The CDR3 covers 11 residues. The CDR3 DNA reads as TGCGCCAGCGGTAGAACCGGGGAGCTGTTTTTT. Protein: CASGRTGELFF.

The table lists this clone with a few counts. In nucleotides, the CDR3 is TGTGCCACCAGTACGAACAGAAACACTGAAGCTTTCTTT. Its translation is CATSTNRNTEAFF. This chain connects TRBV24-1 to TRBJ1-1, with D hard to call. V lost 6 bases, J lost 2 bases, and 9 bases lay in between. The CDR3 spans 13 residues. Looked up from germline, CDR1 is KGHDR and CDR2 is SFDVKD.